This T cell receptor beta chain derives from a study of T cell responses to AZD1222 COVID-19 vaccine. The wider study: Pooling covered second doses at about 4 or about 12 weeks.

Clones were read by immunoSEQ multiplex PCR, and TCRdb kept only the in-frame ones, dropping some. The sample yields around 99,000 clones, around nine tenths seen once. Study-wide results and limits: Without day 14 samples, only post-peak T cell repertoires were studied.

The CDR3 totals 12 residues. CDR1 and CDR2 from the germline V gene are MGHRA and YSYEKL. V was pared by 8 bases and J by 7 bases, with 13 bases between. On this clone itself: Its antigen is unidentified.

Specimen: peripheral blood, collected on day 0 of AZD1222 vaccination. V and J are TRBV4-1 and TRBJ2-3; D possibly corresponds to TRBD2 (5 bases). The source of this sequence is an adult in good health. The CDR3 here is CASGDYLNTQYF. The DNA for the CDR3 is TGCGCCAGCGGTGACTACCTGAATACGCAGTATTTT.